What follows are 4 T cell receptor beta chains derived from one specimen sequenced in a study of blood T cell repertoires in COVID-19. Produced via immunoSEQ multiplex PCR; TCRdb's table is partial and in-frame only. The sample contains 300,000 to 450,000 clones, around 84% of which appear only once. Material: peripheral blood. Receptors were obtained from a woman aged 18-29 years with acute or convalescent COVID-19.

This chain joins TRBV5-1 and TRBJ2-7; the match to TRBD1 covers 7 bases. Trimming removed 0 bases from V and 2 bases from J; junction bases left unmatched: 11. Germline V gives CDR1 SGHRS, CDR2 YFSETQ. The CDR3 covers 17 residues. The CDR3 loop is CASSLGPTGQKTYEQYF. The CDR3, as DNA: TGCGCCAGCAGCTTGGGCCCGACAGGGCAAAAAACCTACGAGCAGTACTTC.

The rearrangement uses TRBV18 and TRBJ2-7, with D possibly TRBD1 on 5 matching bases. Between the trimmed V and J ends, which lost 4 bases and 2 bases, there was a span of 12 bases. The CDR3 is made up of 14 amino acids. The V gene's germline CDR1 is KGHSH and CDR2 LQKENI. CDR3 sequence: CASSLSSRAYEQYF. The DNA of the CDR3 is TGTGCCAGCTCACTAAGTTCCAGGGCCTACGAGCAGTACTTC.

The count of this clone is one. The chain's CDR3 is CASSTPTGAEAFF. CDR3 coding DNA: TGTGCCAGCAGTACCCCGACAGGGGCTGAAGCTTTCTTT. The chain is built from TRBV6-5 and TRBJ1-1, with 8 bases lining up with TRBD1. The germline V gene has CDR1 MNHEY and CDR2 SVGAGI. The CDR3 runs to 13 residues. V lost 5 bases and J lost 6; bases outside the gene matches: 5.

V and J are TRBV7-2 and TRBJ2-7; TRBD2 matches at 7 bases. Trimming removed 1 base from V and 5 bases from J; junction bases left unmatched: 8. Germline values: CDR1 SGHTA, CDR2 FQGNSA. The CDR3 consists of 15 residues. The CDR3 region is CASSLEGGSPHEQYF. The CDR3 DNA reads TGTGCCAGCAGCTTAGAAGGCGGGAGCCCCCACGAGCAGTACTTC. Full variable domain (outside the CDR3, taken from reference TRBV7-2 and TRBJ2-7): GAGVSQSPSNKVTEKGKDVELRCDPISGHTALYWYRQSLGQGLEFLIYFQGNSAPDKSGLPSDRFSAERTGGSVSTLTIQRTQQEDSAVYLCASSLEGGSPHEQYFGPGTRLTVT.